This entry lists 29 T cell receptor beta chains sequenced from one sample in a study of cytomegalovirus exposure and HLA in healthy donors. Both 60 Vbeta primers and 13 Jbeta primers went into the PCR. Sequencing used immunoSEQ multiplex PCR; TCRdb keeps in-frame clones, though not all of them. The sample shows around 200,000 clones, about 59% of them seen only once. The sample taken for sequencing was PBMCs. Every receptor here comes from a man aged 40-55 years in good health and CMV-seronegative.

CDR3 in amino acids: CASRGLADLWFF. CDR3 nucleotides: TGTGCCAGCCGGGGACTAGCGGACCTGTGGTTCTTC. The V call is TRBV7-9, the J call TRBJ2-1; TRBD2 aligns across 11 bases. V trimming: 8 bases; J trimming: 15 bases; junction bases outside the gene matches: 9. CDR1 and CDR2 from the germline V gene are SEHNR and FQNEAQ (reference sequence). The CDR3 contains 12 residues. The full variable domain, rest sourced from reference TRBV7-9 and TRBJ2-1, is DTGVSQNPRHKITKRGQNVTFRCDPISEHNRLYWYRQTLGQGPEFLTYFQNEAQLEKSRLLSDRFSAERPKGSFSTLEIQRTEQGDSAMYLCASRGLADLWFFGPGTRLTVL.

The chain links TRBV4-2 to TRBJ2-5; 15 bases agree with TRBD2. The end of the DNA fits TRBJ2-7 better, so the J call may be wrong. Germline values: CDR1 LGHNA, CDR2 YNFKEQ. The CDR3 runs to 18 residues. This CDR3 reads CASSQLGLAGGLAYEQYF. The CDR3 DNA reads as TGTGCCAGCAGCCAACTTGGACTAGCGGGGGGGCTCGCCTACGAGCAGTACTTC.

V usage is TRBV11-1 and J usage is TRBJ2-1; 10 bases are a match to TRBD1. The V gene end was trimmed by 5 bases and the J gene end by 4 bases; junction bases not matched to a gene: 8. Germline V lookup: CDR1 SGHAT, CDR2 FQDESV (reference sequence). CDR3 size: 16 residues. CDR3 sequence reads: CASSTSDRGVYNEQFF. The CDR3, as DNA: TGTGCCAGCAGCACCTCGGACAGGGGGGTTTACAATGAGCAGTTCTTC.

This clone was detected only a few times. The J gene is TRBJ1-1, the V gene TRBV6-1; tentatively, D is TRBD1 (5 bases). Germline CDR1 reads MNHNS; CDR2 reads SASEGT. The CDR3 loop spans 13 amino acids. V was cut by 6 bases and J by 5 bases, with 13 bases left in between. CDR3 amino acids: CASSAPGRTEAFF. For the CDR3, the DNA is TGTGCCAGCAGCGCCCCAGGGAGGACTGAAGCTTTCTTT.

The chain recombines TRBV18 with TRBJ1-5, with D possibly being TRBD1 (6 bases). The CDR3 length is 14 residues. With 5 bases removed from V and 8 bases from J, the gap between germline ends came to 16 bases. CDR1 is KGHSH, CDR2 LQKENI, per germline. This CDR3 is CASSTGQAPEPQHF. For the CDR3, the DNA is TGTGCCAGCTCAACAGGGCAGGCACCGGAGCCCCAGCATTTT.

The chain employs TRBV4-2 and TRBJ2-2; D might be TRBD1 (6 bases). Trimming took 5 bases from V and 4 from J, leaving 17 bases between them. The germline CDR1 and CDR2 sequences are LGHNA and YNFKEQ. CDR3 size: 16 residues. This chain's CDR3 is CASSFRGGSGTGELFF. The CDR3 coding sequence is TGTGCCAGCAGCTTCCGTGGGGGCTCGGGCACCGGGGAGCTGTTTTTT.

CDR3 nucleotides: TGTGCCAGCAGTAAAGGACTAGCGCTGTACAATGAGCAGTTCTTC. This translates into CASSKGLALYNEQFF. J is TRBJ2-1 and V is TRBV6-5; 9 bases agree with TRBD2. The trim removed 5 bases at V and 4 bases at J, leaving 6 bases unmatched. This CDR3 spans 15 amino acids. Looked up from germline, CDR1 is MNHEY and CDR2 is SVGAGI.

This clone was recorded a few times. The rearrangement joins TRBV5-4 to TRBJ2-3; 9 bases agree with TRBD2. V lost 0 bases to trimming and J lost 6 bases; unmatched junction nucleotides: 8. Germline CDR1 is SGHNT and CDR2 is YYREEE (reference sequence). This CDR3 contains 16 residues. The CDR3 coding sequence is TGTGCCAGCAGCTTGGGTGGGGGCGCGGGGGGGGATACGCAGTATTTT. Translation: CASSLGGGAGGDTQYF.

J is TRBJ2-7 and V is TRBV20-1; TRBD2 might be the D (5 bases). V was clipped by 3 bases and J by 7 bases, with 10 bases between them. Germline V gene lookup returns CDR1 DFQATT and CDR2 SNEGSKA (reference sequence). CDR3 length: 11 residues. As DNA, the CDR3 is TGCAGTGCTAGCTTCCGCGGGGAGCAGTACTTC. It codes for CSASFRGEQYF.

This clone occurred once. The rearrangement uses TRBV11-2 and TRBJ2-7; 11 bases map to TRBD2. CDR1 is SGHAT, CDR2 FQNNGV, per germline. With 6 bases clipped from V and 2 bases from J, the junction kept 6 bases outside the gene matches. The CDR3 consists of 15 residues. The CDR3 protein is CASRQTSGGAYEQYF. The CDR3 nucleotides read TGTGCCAGCAGGCAAACTAGCGGGGGCGCCTACGAGCAGTACTTC.

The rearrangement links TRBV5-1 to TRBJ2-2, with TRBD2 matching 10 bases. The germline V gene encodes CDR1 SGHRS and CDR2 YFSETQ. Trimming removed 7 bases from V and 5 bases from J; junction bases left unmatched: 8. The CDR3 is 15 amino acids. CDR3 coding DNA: TGCGCCAGCGGTACCCTAGCGGGAGAGACCGGGGAGCTGTTTTTT. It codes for CASGTLAGETGELFF.

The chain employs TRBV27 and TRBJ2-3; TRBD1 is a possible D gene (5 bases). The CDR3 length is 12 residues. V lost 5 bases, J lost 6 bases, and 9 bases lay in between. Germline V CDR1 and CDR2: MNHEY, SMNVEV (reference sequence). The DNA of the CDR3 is TGTGCCAGCAGTCCAGGGATGGATACGCAGTATTTT. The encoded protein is CASSPGMDTQYF.

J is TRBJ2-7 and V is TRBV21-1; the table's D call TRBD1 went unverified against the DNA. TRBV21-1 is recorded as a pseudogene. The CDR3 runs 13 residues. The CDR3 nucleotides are TGTGCCAGCAGTCCCGACAGGGCCCACGAGCAGTACTTC. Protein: CASSPDRAHEQYF.

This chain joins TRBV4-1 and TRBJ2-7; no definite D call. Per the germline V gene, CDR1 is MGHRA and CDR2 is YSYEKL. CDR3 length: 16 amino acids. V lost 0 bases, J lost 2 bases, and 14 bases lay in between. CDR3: CASSQDKAEFTYEQYF. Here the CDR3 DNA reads TGCGCCAGCAGCCAAGATAAGGCGGAGTTCACCTACGAGCAGTACTTC.

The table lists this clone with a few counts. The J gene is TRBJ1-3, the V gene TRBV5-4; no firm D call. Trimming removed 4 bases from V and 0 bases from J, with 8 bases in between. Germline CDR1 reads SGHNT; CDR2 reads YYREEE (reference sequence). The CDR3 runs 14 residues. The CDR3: CASSKQNSGNTIYF. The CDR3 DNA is TGTGCCAGCAGCAAACAGAACTCTGGAAACACCATATATTTT.

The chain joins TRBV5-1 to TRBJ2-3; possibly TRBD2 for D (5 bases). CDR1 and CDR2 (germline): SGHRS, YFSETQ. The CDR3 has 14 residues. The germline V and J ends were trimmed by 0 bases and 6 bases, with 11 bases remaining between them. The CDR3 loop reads CASSLGGEIDTQYF. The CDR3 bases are TGCGCCAGCAGCTTGGGTGGGGAGATTGATACGCAGTATTTT.

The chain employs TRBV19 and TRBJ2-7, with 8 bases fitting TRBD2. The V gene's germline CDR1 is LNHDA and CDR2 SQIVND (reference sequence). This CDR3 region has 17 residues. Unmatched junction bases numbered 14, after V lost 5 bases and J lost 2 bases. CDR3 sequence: CASSSMGASGFPYEQYF. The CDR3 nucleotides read TGTGCCAGTAGTTCAATGGGGGCTAGCGGGTTCCCCTACGAGCAGTACTTC.

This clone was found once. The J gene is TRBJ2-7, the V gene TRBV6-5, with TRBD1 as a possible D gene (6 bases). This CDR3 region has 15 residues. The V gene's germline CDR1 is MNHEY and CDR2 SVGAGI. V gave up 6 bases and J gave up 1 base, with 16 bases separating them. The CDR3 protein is CASSETTGFSYEQYF. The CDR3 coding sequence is TGTGCCAGCAGCGAAACCACAGGGTTTTCCTACGAGCAGTACTTC.

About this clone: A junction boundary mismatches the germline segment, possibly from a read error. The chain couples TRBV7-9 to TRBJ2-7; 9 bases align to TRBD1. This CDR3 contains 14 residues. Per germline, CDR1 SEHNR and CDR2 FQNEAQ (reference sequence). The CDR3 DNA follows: TGTTCCAGCAGCCAGGGACAGGGCCATTTCGAGCAGTACTTC. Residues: CSSSQGQGHFEQYF.

The CDR3 DNA reads TGTGCCAGCAGGATCAGGGACTCCTACGAGCAGTACTTC. Its protein product is CASRIRDSYEQYF. The chain employs TRBV2 and TRBJ2-7; a weak D match, TRBD1 (5 bases). The CDR3 spans 13 residues. Trimming took 6 bases from V and 0 from J, leaving 9 bases between them. Germline-derived CDR1 and CDR2 are SNHLY and FYNNEI.

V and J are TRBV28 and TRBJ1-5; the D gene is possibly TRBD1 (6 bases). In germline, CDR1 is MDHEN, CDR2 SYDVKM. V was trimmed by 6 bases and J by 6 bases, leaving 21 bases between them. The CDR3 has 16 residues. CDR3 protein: CASSQGSRKSSQPQHF. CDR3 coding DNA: TGTGCCAGCAGCCAGGGGAGTCGGAAGTCCAGTCAGCCCCAGCATTTT.

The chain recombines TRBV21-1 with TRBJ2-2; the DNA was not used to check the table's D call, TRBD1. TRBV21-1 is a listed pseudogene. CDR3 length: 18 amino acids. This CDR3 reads CASTLVGRQGTSTGELFF. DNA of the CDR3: TGTGCCAGCACCCTCGTAGGTCGACAGGGTACTTCGACCGGGGAGCTGTTTTTT.

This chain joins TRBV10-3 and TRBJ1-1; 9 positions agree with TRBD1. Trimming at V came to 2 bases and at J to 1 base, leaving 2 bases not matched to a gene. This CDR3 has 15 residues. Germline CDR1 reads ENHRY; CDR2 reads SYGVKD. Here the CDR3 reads CAISEPGQGNTEAFF. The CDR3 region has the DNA TGTGCCATCAGTGAGCCGGGACAGGGGAACACTGAAGCTTTCTTT.

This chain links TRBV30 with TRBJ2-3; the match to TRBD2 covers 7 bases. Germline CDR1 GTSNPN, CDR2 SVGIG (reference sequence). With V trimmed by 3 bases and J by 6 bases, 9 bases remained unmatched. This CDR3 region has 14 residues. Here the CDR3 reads CAWSLGGGPDTQYF. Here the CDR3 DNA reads TGTGCCTGGAGCCTTGGCGGGGGACCTGATACGCAGTATTTT.

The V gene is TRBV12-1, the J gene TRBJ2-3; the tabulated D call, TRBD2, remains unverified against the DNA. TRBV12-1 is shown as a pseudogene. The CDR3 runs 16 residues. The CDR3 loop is CASSFAPGPGTDTQYF. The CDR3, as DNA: TGTGCCAGCAGCTTTGCGCCCGGCCCGGGGACAGATACGCAGTATTTT.

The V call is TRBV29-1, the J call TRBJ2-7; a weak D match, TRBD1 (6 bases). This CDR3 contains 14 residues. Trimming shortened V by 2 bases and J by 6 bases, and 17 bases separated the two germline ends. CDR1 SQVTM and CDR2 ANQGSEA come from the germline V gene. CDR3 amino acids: CSVEIGRVGAEQYF. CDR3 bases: TGCAGCGTTGAAATCGGCAGGGTGGGGGCCGAGCAGTACTTC.

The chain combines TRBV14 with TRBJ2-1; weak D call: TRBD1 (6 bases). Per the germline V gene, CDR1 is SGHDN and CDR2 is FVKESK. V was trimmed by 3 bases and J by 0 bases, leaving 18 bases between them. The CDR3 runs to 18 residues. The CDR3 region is CASSHIADRISSYNEQFF. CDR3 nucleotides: TGTGCCAGCAGCCACATAGCCGACAGGATCAGCTCCTACAATGAGCAGTTCTTC.

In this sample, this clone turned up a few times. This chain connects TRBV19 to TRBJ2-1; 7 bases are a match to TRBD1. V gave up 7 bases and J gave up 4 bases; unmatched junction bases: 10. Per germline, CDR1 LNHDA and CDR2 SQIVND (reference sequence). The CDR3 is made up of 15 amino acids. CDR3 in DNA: TGTGCCAGTACCAGTGGACAGGCAGGATACAATGAGCAGTTCTTC. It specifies CASTSGQAGYNEQFF.

CDR3: CASSADPTGGGNTIYF. Written as DNA, the CDR3 is TGTGCCAGCAGCGCCGACCCCACAGGGGGCGGAAACACCATATATTTT. The chain couples TRBV7-3 to TRBJ1-3, with 9 bases matching TRBD1. CDR3 length: 16 residues. In germline, CDR1 is SGHTA, CDR2 FQGTGA. Unmatched junction bases numbered 9, after V lost 5 bases and J lost 4 bases. The complete variable domain, with remaining parts taken from reference TRBV7-3 and TRBJ1-3, reads GAGVSQTPSNKVTEKGKYVELRCDPISGHTALYWYRQSLGQGPEFLIYFQGTGAADDSGLPNDRFFAVRPEGSVSTLKIQRTERGDSAVYLCASSADPTGGGNTIYFGEGSWLTVV.